This TCR beta chain originates from a study of shared T cell receptors in the human thymus. Measured with immunoSEQ multiplex PCR; TCRdb has only the in-frame clones, and not every one. Of just under 550,000 clones in the sample, about 80% were seen once. V dropped 3 bases and J dropped 5; count of bases not matched to a gene: 8. This CDR3 contains 15 residues. Germline-derived CDR1 and CDR2 are MNHEY and SMNVEV (reference sequence). This sample also belongs to another study, concerning human thymus T cells. That paper notes: Resections removed during corrective heart surgery provided the thymus tissue used.

The receptor was derived from a boy under three years old with a congenital heart defect. Sequencing was carried out using thymocytes. The chain is built from TRBV27 and TRBJ2-5, with 8 bases that match TRBD1. CDR3 in DNA: TGTGCCAGCAGTTTGACAGGGGCAAGCGGCGAGACCCAGTACTTC. Its translation is CASSLTGASGETQYF.